The rows below give T cell receptor beta chains drawn from one sample of a study of blood T cells in healthy people across ages. In TCRdb, the 5' RACE reads were re-called with MiXCR into one record per CDR3 protein. Of some 780,000 distinct CDR3 sequences in the sample, roughly three fifths were seen once. Material for sequencing was blood. The receptors here all came from a man aged 35-49 years in good health. CDR3s leave out the opening cysteine and the closing phenylalanine or tryptophan. Expanded clones are given a class, and other clones once, few, many or no size at all.

TRBV6-5	TRBJ2-5	once	ASSRTADEQY
TRBV27	TRBJ2-1	-	ASSSPLAGVMDEQF
TRBV6-1	TRBJ2-7	many	ASSDWTSGEQY
TRBV2	TRBJ1-5	-	ASRRTDSNQPQH
TRBV6-5	TRBJ2-1	-	ASSYQQPAGFRNEQF
TRBV11-2	TRBJ1-2	once	ASMGTLGGYT
TRBV5-1	TRBJ1-6	-	ASSLDRYNSPLH
TRBV9	-	-	ASSVAARVDEQY
TRBV20-1	TRBJ1-1	-	SAKHSGTGNTEAF
TRBV7-3	TRBJ2-3	-	ASSLRGAPDTQY
TRBV5-1	TRBJ2-1	many	ASSTTGVDYNEQF
TRBV3-1	TRBJ2-1	-	ASSHNNAREQF
TRBV25-1	TRBJ2-1	once	ASSGGPTPRGGYNEQF
TRBV7-2	TRBJ2-5	many	ASSFLETQY
TRBV29-1	TRBJ2-5	few	SVEQTGSRTQY
TRBV5-1	TRBJ1-6	-	ASSLRTGTNSPLH
TRBV28	TRBJ1-2	-	ASSLTGPYGYT
TRBV15	TRBJ1-5	-	ATGYRREGNQPQH
TRBV4-1	TRBJ2-7	-	ASSQVVTLTSGHYEQY
TRBV11-2	TRBJ2-1	-	ASSWLAGGNNEQF
TRBV7-3	TRBJ2-1	-	ASSLDGTSGGSNEQF
TRBV28	TRBJ2-1	-	ASRVGGRATYNEQF